A selection of T cell receptor beta chains follows, all from one sample in a study of T cells expressing NK-cell markers. No DNA is given; TCRdb re-called the 5' RACE reads and lists each CDR3 protein once. In total, the table holds about 260,000 distinct CDR3 sequences. Sequenced: blood T cells: a sorted CD56 or NKG2C T cell subset, CD4+ or CD8+ T cells, or bulk PBMC T cells (not recorded which). The receptors stem from a woman aged 18-69 years in good health. The CDR3 runs from the conserved cysteine through the conserved F or W.

v_gene	len	j_gene	CDR3aa
TRBV7-8	14	TRBJ2-5	CASSLASFRGIQYF
TRBV25-1	13	TRBJ2-7	CASLRQGSSEQYF
TRBV12-3/TRBV12-4	16	TRBJ1-3	CASSHWTGGPGNTIYF
TRBV7-2	14	TRBJ2-3	CASSPDRGADTQYF
TRBV18	17	TRBJ2-5	CASSPERRGAILKTQYF
TRBV3-1	14	TRBJ2-1	CASSQLGDYNEQFF
TRBV6-1	17	TRBJ2-5	CASSEAPIWTGRETQYF
TRBV18	18	TRBJ2-2	CASSRTGPNRANTGELFF
TRBV5-4	16	TRBJ2-5	CASSQVGGRIQETQYF
TRBV3-1	18	TRBJ2-1	CASSQGSPMSRIHNEQFF
TRBV4-2	18	TRBJ2-1	CASSQVSVGTSGRSEQFF
TRBV29-1	15	TRBJ2-3	CSVEEWNPGTDTQYF
TRBV30	13	TRBJ2-4	CASRQGAKNIQYF
TRBV4-3	15	TRBJ2-2	CASSPQELNTGELFF
TRBV19	18	TRBJ2-3	CASSIRLWSGYQTDTQYF
TRBV28	16	TRBJ2-4	CASSLSVVAFRNIQYF
TRBV7-9	16	TRBJ1-5	CASSPQGQGAGQPQHF
TRBV20-1	15	TRBJ2-1	CSAPGVSGGAGEQFF
TRBV5-6	15	TRBJ2-2	CASSLDGRITGELFF
TRBV5-1	15	TRBJ2-6	CASSLDTSGANVLTF
TRBV5-4	15	TRBJ2-3	CASSYNRQVTDTQYF
TRBV6-1	13	TRBJ2-1	CASRDRAYNEQFF
TRBV9	15	TRBJ2-5	CASSVNGQDQETQYF